This T cell receptor (beta chain) was obtained from a study of shared clonotypes between healthy human individuals. The CDR3 totals 18 residues. J gave up 3 bases and V 2 bases, and 17 bases lay outside the gene matches. Germline values: CDR1 GTSNPN, CDR2 SVGIG (reference sequence). At deep level, the assay was performed. Genomic DNA from each subset was divided evenly over several immunoSEQ plates. The sorted-subset replicate PCRs were given around 200 ng DNA, which is 27,000 or so T cell genomes. The data were produced by immunoSEQ multiplex PCR, yet TCRdb's version contains in-frame clones alone and is incomplete. The sample contains over a million clones, around three quarters of which appear only once.

The receptor was isolated from a man in his late teens or twenties in good health. Some clones in this sample may be carry-over from other donors' samples. What was sequenced was memory CD4+ T cells from PBMCs. Subset noted: CD45RA-negative fraction. V gene TRBV30 combines with J gene TRBJ2-3; 7 bases align to TRBD2. CDR3 loop: CAWSFWSGDVIGTDTQYF. The CDR3, as DNA: TGTGCCTGGAGTTTTTGGAGCGGGGACGTTATTGGAACAGATACGCAGTATTTT. Full variable domain (rest looked up from reference TRBV30 and TRBJ2-3): SQTIHQWPATLVQPVGSPLSLECTVEGTSNPNLYWYRQAAGRGLQLLFYSVGIGQISSEVPQNLSASRPQDRQFILSSKKLLLSDSGFYLCAWSFWSGDVIGTDTQYFGPGTRLTVL.